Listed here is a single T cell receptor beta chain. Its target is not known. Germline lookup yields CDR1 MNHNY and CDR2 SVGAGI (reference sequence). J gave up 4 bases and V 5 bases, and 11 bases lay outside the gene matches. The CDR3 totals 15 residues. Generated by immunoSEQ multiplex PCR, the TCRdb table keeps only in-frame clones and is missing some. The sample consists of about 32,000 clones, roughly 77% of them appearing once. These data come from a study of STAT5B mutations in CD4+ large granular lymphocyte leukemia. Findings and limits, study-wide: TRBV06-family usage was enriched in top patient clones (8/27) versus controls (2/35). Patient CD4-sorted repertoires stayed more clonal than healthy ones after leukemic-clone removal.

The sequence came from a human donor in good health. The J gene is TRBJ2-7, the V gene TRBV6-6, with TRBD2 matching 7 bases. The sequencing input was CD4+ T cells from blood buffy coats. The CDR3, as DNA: TGTGCCAGCAGTACCCTCCTGGGAGGGGCGTACGAGCAGTACTTC. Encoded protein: CASSTLLGGAYEQYF.